The 32 T cell receptor beta chains in this list originate from one sample, sequenced in a study of OX40 agonist ivuxolimab in advanced cancers. This table comes from immunoSEQ multiplex PCR, and its TCRdb copy is limited to in-frame clones, with some not included. The table includes about 58,000 clones, roughly 87% detected once. The source material was CD4+ or CD8+ T cells sorted from blood, sampled in a trial of the OX40 agonist ivuxolimab. The receptors were sampled from an adult with an advanced solid tumor such as melanoma, head and neck, liver or kidney cancer.

This clone was recorded only once. The DNA of the CDR3 is TGTGCCAGCGGACAGGGATCCCTCGAGCAGTACTTC. Protein sequence: CASGQGSLEQYF. The chain recombines TRBV28 with TRBJ2-7; 8 bases map to TRBD1. Germline V gene lookup returns CDR1 MDHEN and CDR2 SYDVKM. The CDR3 runs 12 residues. Trimming took 8 bases from V and 6 from J; bases not matched to a gene: 6.

V gene TRBV9 combines with J gene TRBJ1-6; 7 nucleotides agree with TRBD1. CDR1 SGDLS and CDR2 YYNGEE come from the germline V gene. The CDR3 consists of 15 residues. Germline trimming cut 4 bases from V and 0 bases from J; bases unmatched to any gene: 1. CDR3 protein: CASSRGPSYNSPLHF. Written as DNA, the CDR3 is TGTGCCAGCAGCAGGGGGCCCTCCTATAATTCACCCCTCCACTTT.

There are a few counts of this clone. The J gene is TRBJ2-4, the V gene TRBV5-3; no clear D gene. TRBV5-3 is placed among ORFs of uncertain function. Trimming cost V 0 bases and J 0 bases, with 16 bases left between them. CDR3 size: 18 residues. CDR3 sequence: CARSLDRLEQLAKNIQYF. The CDR3, as DNA: TGTGCCAGAAGCTTGGATCGACTGGAACAATTAGCCAAAAACATTCAGTACTTC.

The rearrangement links TRBV28 to TRBJ1-5, with a tentative D call TRBD1 (5 bases). This CDR3 has 13 amino acids. Germline loops: CDR1 MDHEN, CDR2 SYDVKM. V lost 9 bases and J lost 13, with 22 bases in between. The CDR3 region is CASNLGRGGPQHF. The CDR3 DNA is TGTGCCAGTAACCTGGGGAGGGGCGGACCTCAGCATTTT.

The chain employs TRBV6-5 and TRBJ2-3; 7 nucleotides align to TRBD1. Germline V CDR1 and CDR2: MNHEY, SVGAGI. The CDR3 consists of 15 residues. V dropped 2 bases and J dropped 0; count of bases not matched to a gene: 2. CDR3 sequence reads: CASSYQGQSTDTQYF. DNA of the CDR3: TGTGCCAGCAGTTACCAGGGACAGAGCACAGATACGCAGTATTTT.

The chain joins TRBV2 to TRBJ1-1, with 8 bases fitting TRBD1. CDR1 and CDR2 from the germline V gene are SNHLY and FYNNEI. The trim removed 8 bases at V and 8 bases at J, leaving 7 bases unmatched. The CDR3 has 12 residues. The CDR3 DNA sequence: TGTGCCAGCCACCTACAGGGGGGGGAAGCTTTCTTT. Residues: CASHLQGGEAFF. Complete variable domain (other parts from reference TRBV2 and TRBJ1-1): EPEVTQTPSHQVTQMGQEVILRCVPISNHLYFYWYRQILGQKVEFLVSFYNNEISEKSEIFDDQFSVERPDGSNFTLKIRSTKLEDSAMYFCASHLQGGEAFFGQGTRLTVV.

V usage is TRBV7-2 and J usage is TRBJ1-5; the D is unclear. CDR3 length: 16 residues. CDR1 is SGHTA, CDR2 FQGNSA, per germline. Trimming cost V 1 base and J 0 bases, with 10 bases left between them. Here the CDR3 reads CASSLGSADSNQPQHF. Here the CDR3 DNA reads TGTGCCAGCAGCTTAGGGTCAGCGGATAGCAATCAGCCCCAGCATTTT. The whole variable domain, filled in from reference TRBV7-2 and TRBJ1-5, reads GAGVSQSPSNKVTEKGKDVELRCDPISGHTALYWYRQSLGQGLEFLIYFQGNSAPDKSGLPSDRFSAERTGGSVSTLTIQRTQQEDSAVYLCASSLGSADSNQPQHFGDGTRLSIL.

The V gene is TRBV7-8, the J gene TRBJ2-1; 12 nucleotides line up with TRBD2. The CDR3 has 18 amino acids. Trimming at V came to 5 bases and at J to 0 bases, leaving 8 bases not matched to a gene. The V gene's germline CDR1 is SGHVS and CDR2 FQNEAQ. CDR3: CASSPRTSGVLSYNEQFF. For the CDR3, the DNA is TGTGCCAGCAGCCCCCGGACTAGCGGGGTCCTCTCCTACAATGAGCAGTTCTTC.

The chain combines TRBV30 with TRBJ1-1; D remains unclear. This CDR3 is 16 amino acids long. Germline V lookup: CDR1 GTSNPN, CDR2 SVGIG (reference sequence). V lost 3 bases and J 0 bases, leaving 17 bases between the germline ends. This CDR3 reads CAWSAPYTAMNTEAFF. In DNA form, the CDR3 reads TGTGCCTGGAGCGCTCCCTACACGGCCATGAACACTGAAGCTTTCTTT.

This clone was found once. J is TRBJ1-2 and V is TRBV4-3; TRBD1 matches at 7 bases. Germline V CDR1 and CDR2: LGHNA, YSLEER. This CDR3 is 15 amino acids long. J lost 2 bases, V lost 0 bases, and 3 bases had no gene match. CDR3 in DNA: TGCGCCAGCAGCCAAGATCCACAGGGGAACTATGGCTACACCTTC. It translates to CASSQDPQGNYGYTF.

The chain has TRBV18 and TRBJ2-7; possibly TRBD2 for D (5 bases). The CDR3 is made up of 14 amino acids. The germline gives CDR1 KGHSH, CDR2 LQKENI. Trimming pared 4 bases from V and 7 bases from J, leaving 17 bases between. This CDR3 reads CASSRAPPGEEQYF. DNA for the CDR3: TGTGCCAGCTCACGAGCCCCCCCTGGGGAGGAGCAGTACTTC.

This clone was seen once. V usage is TRBV7-9 and J usage is TRBJ1-2, with 9 bases lining up with TRBD1. J was trimmed by 7 bases and V by 5 bases; bases with no gene match: 11. The germline CDR1 and CDR2 sequences are SEHNR and FQNEAQ (reference sequence). CDR3 length equals 15 residues. The CDR3 nucleotides read TGTGCCAGCAGCGCCCCGGGACAGGGATTAGGTGGCTACACCTTC. Translated: CASSAPGQGLGGYTF.

This clone occurred a few times. This chain joins TRBV30 and TRBJ1-3; D is perhaps TRBD1 (6 bases). The CDR3 runs 16 residues. Germline CDR1 is GTSNPN and CDR2 is SVGIG (reference sequence). The germline V and J ends were trimmed by 5 bases and 4 bases, with 21 bases remaining between them. The CDR3 DNA reads TGTGCCTGGGGGCTTGTGGGCAAGGGGGAAGGAAACACCATATATTTT. Its translation is CAWGLVGKGEGNTIYF.

The rearrangement links TRBV4-3 to TRBJ2-1, with a tentative D call TRBD2 (5 bases). The CDR3 covers 16 residues. V lost 4 bases, J lost 5 bases, and 18 bases lay in between. The germline gives CDR1 LGHNA, CDR2 YSLEER. The DNA of the CDR3 is TGCGCCAGCAGCCGAGAGGACTTCCTCACTAACAATGAGCAGTTCTTC. Its protein product is CASSREDFLTNNEQFF.

This clone showed up just once. The genes are TRBV5-1 and TRBJ2-1; D is unclear. The CDR3 length is 13 residues. Germline loops: CDR1 SGHRS, CDR2 YFSETQ. The V gene lost 0 bases and the J gene lost 4 bases, with 5 bases spanning the gap. CDR3 in DNA: TGCGCCAGCAGCTTGGTCGCGTACAATGAGCAGTTCTTC. Protein product: CASSLVAYNEQFF.

The sample holds a few counts of this clone. This chain joins TRBV6-1 and TRBJ1-5, with a possible D match to TRBD1 (5 bases). CDR1 and CDR2 from the germline V gene are MNHNS and SASEGT. This CDR3 is built from 15 residues. V dropped 0 bases and J dropped 6 bases, with 12 bases sitting between them. The CDR3 DNA reads TGTGCCAGCAGTGAAGCCCACGGGGGAGGTCAGCCCCAGCATTTT. Its translation: CASSEAHGGGQPQHF.

The V call is TRBV6-4, the J call TRBJ1-3; D possibly corresponds to TRBD1 (5 bases). In germline, CDR1 is MRHNA, CDR2 SNTAGT. This CDR3 contains 12 residues. The ends were cut back, 9 bases at V and 0 bases at J, with 6 bases in the middle. CDR3 sequence reads: CARTVSGNTIYF. In DNA form, the CDR3 reads TGTGCCAGGACAGTCTCTGGAAACACCATATATTTT.

This chain links TRBV7-2 with TRBJ1-5; D call uncertain. Trimming took 2 bases from V and 4 from J, leaving 9 bases between them. Germline-derived CDR1 and CDR2 are SGHTA and FQGNSA. There are 14 residues in the CDR3. CDR3 region: CASSLYGENQPQHF. The CDR3 coding sequence is TGTGCCAGCAGCTTATACGGGGAGAATCAGCCCCAGCATTTT.

The chain has TRBV18 and TRBJ2-1; 7 positions match TRBD1. The CDR3 is 16 residues long. The ends lost 5 bases at V and 4 bases at J; junction bases unmatched: 11. Germline lookup yields CDR1 KGHSH and CDR2 LQKENI. The CDR3 is CASSFGTVQFYNEQFF. The CDR3 region has the DNA TGTGCCAGCTCATTCGGGACAGTTCAGTTTTACAATGAGCAGTTCTTC.

The CDR3 protein is CASSRTEYNSPLHF. CDR3 coding DNA: TGTGCCAGCAGCCGGACAGAATATAATTCACCCCTCCACTTT. The chain carries TRBV6-6 and TRBJ1-6, with D maybe TRBD1 (6 bases). Germline V CDR1 and CDR2: MNHNY, SVGAGI (reference sequence). Trimming pared 6 bases from V and 4 bases from J, leaving 10 bases between. This CDR3 has 14 amino acids.

This clone was observed once. The chain joins TRBV5-1 to TRBJ2-5, with D hard to call. Trimming removed 0 bases from V and 10 bases from J, with 7 bases in between. Germline V gene data show CDR1 as SGHRS and CDR2 as YFSETQ. The CDR3 is made up of 11 amino acids. The CDR3: CASSLEGYQYF. The CDR3 DNA sequence: TGCGCCAGCAGCTTGGAAGGGTACCAGTACTTC. The full variable domain, completed using reference TRBV5-1 and TRBJ2-5, is KAGVTQTPRYLIKTRGQQVTLSCSPISGHRSVSWYQQTPGQGLQFLFEYFSETQRNKGNFPGRFSGRQFSNSRSEMNVSTLELGDSALYLCASSLEGYQYFGPGTRLLVL.

The chain has TRBV27 and TRBJ1-1; 12 bases are a match to TRBD1. J lost 5 bases, V lost 5 bases, and 6 bases had no gene match. Germline V gene sequence: CDR1 MNHEY, CDR2 SMNVEV (reference sequence). This CDR3 is 15 amino acids long. The CDR3 loop reads CASSPGQGAGTEAFF. The CDR3 DNA sequence: TGTGCCAGCAGTCCGGGACAGGGGGCGGGAACTGAAGCTTTCTTT.

The chain employs TRBV5-4 and TRBJ1-2; D remains unclear. Germline V lookup: CDR1 SGHNT, CDR2 YYREEE (reference sequence). The CDR3 contains 12 residues. V lost 3 bases, J lost 7 bases, and 10 bases lay in between. This chain's CDR3 is CASSSGRGGYTF. CDR3 in DNA: TGTGCCAGCAGCTCCGGTCGAGGTGGCTACACCTTC.

The rearrangement uses TRBV7-2 and TRBJ2-7; either TRBD1 or TRBD2 may fit D (5 bases each). The length of the CDR3 is 15 residues. Trimming removed 4 bases at V and 4 bases at J, with 17 bases between. Germline values: CDR1 SGHTA, CDR2 FQGNSA. The CDR3 region is CASSSSGTKAYEQYF. DNA for the CDR3: TGTGCCAGCAGCTCCTCCGGGACGAAGGCATACGAGCAGTACTTC. The entire variable domain, with the rest obtained from reference TRBV7-2 and TRBJ2-7, is as follows: GAGVSQSPSNKVTEKGKDVELRCDPISGHTALYWYRQSLGQGLEFLIYFQGNSAPDKSGLPSDRFSAERTGGSVSTLTIQRTQQEDSAVYLCASSSSGTKAYEQYFGPGTRLTVT.

V is TRBV5-1 and J is TRBJ2-6; no firm D call. Germline loops: CDR1 SGHRS, CDR2 YFSETQ. The V gene lost 0 bases and the J gene lost 1 base, with 11 bases spanning the gap. The CDR3 is made up of 17 amino acids. The CDR3 loop reads CASSLVTFGSGANVLTF. CDR3 sequence (DNA): TGCGCCAGCAGCTTGGTGACATTTGGGTCTGGGGCCAACGTCCTGACTTTC.

The sample holds one count of this clone. The rearrangement joins TRBV15 to TRBJ2-7; D is perhaps TRBD2 (5 bases). The CDR3 loop spans 12 amino acids. V was cut by 2 bases and J by 4 bases, with 6 bases left in between. The germline V gene encodes CDR1 LNHNV and CDR2 YYDKDF (reference sequence). Here the CDR3 reads CATSRSGYEQYF. The CDR3 DNA reads as TGTGCCACCAGCAGATCGGGGTACGAGCAGTACTTC. Using reference TRBV15 and TRBJ2-7 for the parts outside the CDR3, the full variable domain is DAMVIQNPRYQVTQFGKPVTLSCSQTLNHNVMYWYQQKSSQAPKLLFHYYDKDFNNEADTPDNFQSRRPNTSFCFLDIRSPGLGDTAMYLCATSRSGYEQYFGPGTRLTVT.

This chain uses TRBV20-1 with TRBJ1-1; D may be TRBD1 (6 bases). Trimming removed 8 bases at V and 6 bases at J, with 13 bases between. The germline CDR1 and CDR2 sequences are DFQATT and SNEGSKA (reference sequence). This CDR3 region has 11 residues. The chain's CDR3 is CSPQGQAEAFF. In DNA, the CDR3 is TGCAGTCCACAGGGTCAGGCTGAAGCTTTCTTT.

This chain uses TRBV7-9 with TRBJ2-5; D might be TRBD1 (6 bases). Germline CDR1 and CDR2: SEHNR and FQNEAQ (reference sequence). The CDR3 has 13 residues. Between the trimmed V and J ends, which lost 11 bases and 3 bases, there was a span of 16 bases. CDR3 DNA sequence: TGTGCCGGACAGTTTAACCCAAAAGAGACCCAGTACTTC. It codes for CAGQFNPKETQYF.

This chain uses TRBV6-4 with TRBJ2-2; D is unresolved. The germline V and J ends were trimmed by 5 bases and 5 bases, with 15 bases remaining between them. Germline V gene data show CDR1 as MRHNA and CDR2 as SNTAGT. The CDR3 is 15 residues long. The DNA for the CDR3 is TGTGCCAGCAGTCGAGGAGACAAAGAGACCGGGGAGCTGTTTTTT. Its translation: CASSRGDKETGELFF.

This clone was seen more than once but under ten times. The J gene is TRBJ2-5, the V gene TRBV7-8, with a possible D match to TRBD1 (5 bases). CDR1 and CDR2 (germline): SGHVS, FQNEAQ. V was shortened by 1 base and J by 2 bases, with 14 bases between the two germline ends. This CDR3 region has 16 residues. This CDR3 is CASSLEPAGHQETQYF. DNA of the CDR3: TGTGCCAGCAGCTTAGAACCCGCAGGACATCAAGAGACCCAGTACTTC.

This sequence joins TRBV4-2 and TRBJ2-2, with D perhaps TRBD2 (7 bases). This CDR3 is 14 amino acids long. The germline CDR1 and CDR2 sequences are LGHNA and YNFKEQ. V lost 5 bases to trimming and J lost 7 bases, with 14 bases between them. The CDR3 bases are TGTGCCAGCAGCGGAGGGGGGGGCGACGGGGAGCTGTTTTTT. The encoded protein is CASSGGGGDGELFF.

This clone has a single count. The chain links TRBV12-2 to TRBJ1-1; the DNA was not compared with TRBD1, the D call given in the table. TRBV12-2 is termed a pseudogene. CDR3 length equals 19 residues. The CDR3 is CASRQGPDLDGQGATEAFF. DNA for the CDR3: TGTGCAAGTCGCCAAGGACCGGACTTGGATGGACAGGGGGCGACTGAAGCTTTCTTT.